The 5 T cell receptor beta chains below all came from one sample that was sequenced in a study of OX40 agonist ivuxolimab in advanced cancers. Libraries were prepared by immunoSEQ multiplex PCR; TCRdb keeps only in-frame clonotypes and omits some of them. This repertoire shows tens of thousands of clones, around 90% found once; its top ten account for 7.4%. The sequencing used CD4+ or CD8+ T cells sorted from blood, collected in a trial of the OX40 agonist ivuxolimab. These receptors originate from an adult with an advanced solid tumor such as melanoma, head and neck, liver or kidney cancer.

The genes are TRBV5-4 and TRBJ2-3, with D possibly TRBD2 on 6 matching bases. Germline loops: CDR1 SGHNT, CDR2 YYREEE (reference sequence). The V end was cut by 4 bases, the J end by 0 bases, with 12 bases between. CDR3 length: 15 amino acids. The CDR3 DNA reads TGTGCCAGCAGCCCGCGGGGTGCTAGCACAGATACGCAGTATTTT. This translates into CASSPRGASTDTQYF.

The rearrangement uses TRBV19 and TRBJ2-1; 9 nucleotides match TRBD1. CDR1 is LNHDA and CDR2 is SQIVND in the germline V gene (reference sequence). The CDR3 is 16 residues long. V was clipped by 4 bases and J by 5 bases; unmatched bases: 9. DNA for the CDR3: TGTGCCAGTAGTAGCCCCTGGGACAGGGCGAACAATGAGCAGTTCTTC. Its translation: CASSSPWDRANNEQFF. Variable domain in full (rest from reference TRBV19 and TRBJ2-1): DGGITQSPKYLFRKEGQNVTLSCEQNLNHDAMYWYRQDPGQGLRLIYYSQIVNDFQKGDIAEGYSVSREKKESFPLTVTSAQKNPTAFYLCASSSPWDRANNEQFFGPGTRLTVL.

This chain joins TRBV28 and TRBJ1-4, with 11 bases aligning to TRBD1. The CDR3 consists of 14 residues. Trimming removed 6 bases from V and 3 bases from J; junction bases left unmatched: 0. Germline V gives CDR1 MDHEN, CDR2 SYDVKM. Here the CDR3 reads CASRGQGANEKLFF. The CDR3 nucleotides are TGTGCCAGCAGGGGACAGGGGGCTAATGAAAAACTGTTTTTT.

This chain joins TRBV5-6 and TRBJ2-3; TRBD2 agrees at 7 bases. Germline V gene lookup returns CDR1 SGHDT and CDR2 YYEEEE. The CDR3 runs 15 residues. Trimming cost V 2 bases and J 2 bases; bases outside gene matches: 5. CDR3 coding DNA: TGTGCCAGCAGCTTTCCTAGCGGTGTCACAGATACGCAGTATTTT. It encodes CASSFPSGVTDTQYF.

This clone occurred a few times. J is TRBJ1-1 and V is TRBV6-5; 7 bases align to TRBD1. The junction had 2 bases not matched to a gene; V was cut back by 6 bases and J by 1 base. Germline V CDR1 and CDR2: MNHEY, SVGAGI. The CDR3 has 13 amino acids. CDR3 protein: CASRNRGNTEAFF. In DNA form, the CDR3 reads TGTGCCAGCAGAAACAGGGGGAACACTGAAGCTTTCTTT.